This T cell receptor (beta chain) is from a study of cytomegalovirus exposure and HLA in healthy donors. Study results and caveats: Sequencing likely produced, as an artifact, a cluster of highly shared sequence variants. The study listed roughly 160 cytomegalovirus-associated TCR beta chains.

The sample holds a few counts of this clone. Antigen: not known. PCR primers comprised 60 Vbeta and 13 Jbeta primers. Produced via immunoSEQ multiplex PCR; TCRdb's table is partial and in-frame only. The sample includes roughly 100,000 clones, under 85% of them seen just once. The V and J ends lost 5 bases and 7 bases, in that order; junction bases with no gene match: 6. Germline V gene sequence: CDR1 MGHRA, CDR2 YSYEKL. This CDR3 contains 15 residues. The sample comprised PBMCs. This chain links TRBV4-1 with TRBJ2-1; 12 bases line up with TRBD2. The sequence derives from a man aged 30-40 years in good health and CMV-seronegative. CDR3 region: CASSNLAGGPNEQFF. The DNA for the CDR3 is TGCGCCAGCAGCAACCTAGCGGGGGGGCCTAATGAGCAGTTCTTC.